The source of this T cell receptor beta chain is a study of CD4 T cell repertoires in COVID-19. The overall study: Other coronavirus spike proteins restimulated relabeled CFSE-low cells expanded with IL-2 for 9 to 10 days. Findings and caveats of the study: Sharing of several most expanded SARS-CoV-2-reactive clonotypes across memory subsets suggested intraclonal diversification. SARS-CoV and/or HKU1 spike cultures shared between 7 and 25% of SARS-CoV-2 clonotypes.

No culture step preceded sequencing of the ex vivo isolated memory T cells. The CDR3 extends over 11 amino acids. Germline CDR1 is SGHNT and CDR2 is YYREEE (reference sequence). Trimming left V 2 bases short and J 5 bases short, with 4 bases between. Notes on this clone: The antigen is not known.

Clones were read by immunoSEQ multiplex PCR, and TCRdb kept only the in-frame ones, dropping some. The table has tens of thousands of clones, under 90% seen once; the top ten hold approximately 0.6%. The sequencing here drew on CD4+ T cells from peripheral blood, taken after recovery from COVID-19. The chain has TRBV5-4 and TRBJ2-5, with D hard to call. The sequence was collected from a human donor who had COVID-19. CDR3 DNA sequence: TGTGCCAGCAGCTTTGGTGAGACCCAGTACTTC. Translation: CASSFGETQYF.